Shown below are 5 T cell receptor beta chains from a single sample sequenced in a study of T cells in Graves' hyperthyroidism and ophthalmopathy. RNA transcripts served as the template for amplifying TCR beta CDR3 regions. The TCR CDR3 first-round RT-PCR relied on the HTBI primer set. Each CDR3 protein gets one entry after TCRdb re-called the multiplex PCR reads with MiXCR. The table has fewer than 450,000 distinct CDR3 sequences, roughly 20% seen once. The specimen sequenced was blood. These receptors were obtained from a man between 18 and 29 years old with Graves' ophthalmopathy.

CDR3: CASSTLAGGQGPYNEQFF. The CDR3 DNA reads TGTGCCAGCAGCACTCTAGCGGGGGGGCAGGGGCCTTACAATGAGCAGTTCTTC. The J gene is TRBJ2-1, the V gene TRBV7-3; 12 positions match TRBD2. The CDR3 covers 18 residues. The ends lost 5 bases at V and 4 bases at J; junction bases unmatched: 12. Germline CDR1 SGHTA, CDR2 FQGTGA.

This clonotype was observed a few times. This rearrangement joins TRBV7-9 to TRBJ1-6, with a possible D match to TRBD1 (5 bases). Germline V gene data show CDR1 as SEHNR and CDR2 as FQNEAQ (reference sequence). With 3 bases removed from V and 6 bases from J, the gap between germline ends came to 24 bases. The CDR3 has 19 residues. CDR3 loop: CASSFPPGGGRSPNSPLHF. As DNA, the CDR3 is TGTGCCAGCAGCTTCCCTCCCGGTGGGGGGAGGTCACCTAATTCACCCCTCCACTTT. The full variable domain, with the rest looked up from reference TRBV7-9 and TRBJ1-6, is DTGVSQNPRHKITKRGQNVTFRCDPISEHNRLYWYRQTLGQGPEFLTYFQNEAQLEKSRLLSDRFSAERPKGSFSTLEIQRTEQGDSAMYLCASSFPPGGGRSPNSPLHFGNGTRLTVT.

This clonotype was counted many times. V gene TRBV3-1 combines with J gene TRBJ2-7; TRBD2 aligns across 14 bases. The trim removed 4 bases at V and 8 bases at J, leaving 7 bases unmatched. CDR1 LGHDT and CDR2 YNNKEL come from the germline V gene (reference sequence). The CDR3 is 15 amino acids. The DNA of the CDR3 is TGTGCCAGCAGCCCCGAGACTAGCGGGGGGGAGAAGCAGTACTTC. Protein product: CASSPETSGGEKQYF.

There are many counts of this clonotype. This sequence joins TRBV3-1 and TRBJ2-7; the D is unclear. CDR1 is LGHDT, CDR2 YNNKEL, per germline (reference sequence). This CDR3 spans 15 amino acids. Trimming took 5 bases from V and 4 from J, leaving 18 bases between them. CDR3 bases: TGTGCCAGCAGCTCCGGAGAGGAGACTCTGTACGAGCAGTACTTC. Protein: CASSSGEETLYEQYF.

Ten or more counts support this clonotype. V gene TRBV2 combines with J gene TRBJ1-4, with D uncertain. The germline V and J ends were trimmed by 3 bases and 1 base, with 12 bases remaining between them. The CDR3 runs 16 residues. CDR1 and CDR2 (germline): SNHLY, FYNNEI. The CDR3 DNA reads TGTGCCAGCAGTGAGAGGGCGGAGGGAACTAATGAAAAACTGTTTTTT. It encodes CASSERAEGTNEKLFF.